The T cell receptor (beta chain) under discussion was sequenced for a study of T cell changes during pregnancy in multiple sclerosis. This CDR3 has 15 residues. With V trimmed by 4 bases and J by 4 bases, 6 bases remained unmatched. Germline V gene lookup returns CDR1 MNHNS and CDR2 SASEGT. Repertoires were generated with immunoSEQ multiplex PCR, while TCRdb's copy carries only in-frame clones and drops some. This sample has 55,000 to 75,000 clones; around 90% occur once, and the top ten carry roughly 1.6%. This receptor was identified in a female donor with multiple sclerosis, enrolled in a pregnancy study. Sequenced material: peripheral blood, taken after pregnancy. The rearrangement joins TRBV6-1 to TRBJ2-1, with TRBD1 matching over 8 bases. DNA for the CDR3: TGTGCCAGCAGTGTATGGACAGGGAATTACAATGAGCAGTTCTTC. This codes for CASSVWTGNYNEQFF.